This T cell receptor beta chain was obtained from a study of shared T cell receptors in the human thymus. The method was immunoSEQ multiplex PCR; TCRdb's version includes in-frame clones alone and lacks a portion of them. The profile covers some 720,000 clones, with 88% appearing a single time and 0.01% taken by the ten largest. V was cut by 1 base and J by 3 bases, with 7 bases left in between. Per germline, CDR1 MGHRA and CDR2 YSYEKL. This CDR3 comprises 13 residues. The same data also contributed to another study, on human thymus T cells. That study reports: Surgeons resected thymus tissue during corrective heart surgery. Thymic and blood repertoires seemed to show skewed V and J gene use. Highly overlapping thymic repertoires in unrelated individuals were reported by related research.

The receptor's source is a boy under two years old with a congenital heart defect. The chain recombines TRBV4-1 with TRBJ2-7, with D uncertain. Material: thymocytes. The DNA for the CDR3 is TGCGCCAGCAGCCAAGGCAGGAACTACGAGCAGTACTTC. Its protein is CASSQGRNYEQYF.